This T cell receptor beta chain was retrieved from a study of blood T cell repertoires in COVID-19 (dated by TCRdb to between 2020 and 2021). Regarding the complete study: Samples from collaborators originated in the United States, Italy and Spain and spanned both the acute and convalescent phases of COVID-19. The prospective study material was composed of cDNA or gDNA derived from T cells, B-cell-depleted T cells, or PBMCs. Subjects who had been exposed to COVID-19, were actively infected with it, or had recovered from it provided the deeply sampled blood TCRbeta repertoires that made up the dataset. The repertoires were made available in a free public database intended to serve as a resource for research on the immune response to SARS-CoV-2. Samples came from the ongoing ImmuneRACE study (first 160 participants) plus 1,254 subjects from 6 global collaborators. Nearly every sample came with metadata listing a de-identified subject ID, COVID-19 status, age in years and sex. Where available, HLA class I and class II types were taken from metadata supplied by the sample provider and were not determined by assay-based typing.

TCRbeta CDR3 regions were amplified from genomic DNA using the immunoSEQ Assay, a bias-controlled multiplex PCR. Per the original workflow: The number of nucleated cells in each sample was estimated by amplification of reference gene primers within the assay. Sequence reads were collapsed and filtered to measure the absolute abundance of every unique TCRbeta CDR3 rearrangement. For each sample, productive Simpson clonality was calculated by taking the square root of Simpson's diversity index across productive rearrangements. What TCRdb holds here is the immuneACCESS table cut down to in-frame rearrangements. Part of the clones is not present; checked against another copy, under half of the missing clones reflect an unresolved V gene, and the others are unexplained. Clonal size and the V and J genes are those of that table, whereas D and trimming came from the DNA. The sample table contains fewer than 350,000 clones; only one count was recorded for approximately 91% of them. Jointly, the top ten make up under 3% of the sample.

The cysteine opens and the phenylalanine closes a CDR3 of 15 amino acids. The only DNA kept is the CDR3, 45 bases in frame from the first base. Here V drops 2 bases and J drops 2 bases, and the junction holds 3 bases not matched to any gene. CDR1 KGHSH and CDR2 LQKENI were looked up in the germline V gene. Participants in the prospective study were aged roughly 18 to 100 years, lived in 20 to 30 United States geographic areas, and enrolled through a virtual design. Cohort assignment in the prospective study relied on participant-reported clinical history from a screening survey and a study questionnaire. In the prospective study, whole blood, serum and a nasopharyngeal or oropharyngeal swab were collected from each participant by mobile phlebotomists. Prospective study participants could optionally give additional blood draws and questionnaires over an approximately 2-month period. Before DNA extraction, prospective study blood samples were shipped either frozen or at room temperature.

A note on this clone: The target of this receptor is not known. One base away there is no much larger clone; base qualities are not given.

What the authors observed across the whole study: Clinical and demographic metadata were provided uncurated, with the amount varying by source and participant.

The sequence joins TRBV18 to TRBJ1-2; TRBD1 matches 9 bases in the middle. This TCR derives from a woman aged 40 to 50 with acute COVID-19. The sequenced sample consisted of PBMCs or T cells enriched from blood (not recorded which). The DNA is as follows: TGTGCCAGCTCACCAGGGACAGGGCTAAACTATGGCTACACCTTC. Its translation reads: CASSPGTGLNYGYTF.